The 19 T cell receptor beta chains reported below all come from one sample, sequenced in a study of blood T cells in healthy people across ages. The authors ran a second PCR of about 6 to 11 cycles using a sample-barcoded 5' primer and a J-beta primer mix. TCRdb passed the 5' RACE reads through MiXCR, listing each CDR3 protein once. The repertoire holds over 1,300,000 distinct CDR3 sequences, with roughly 60% as singletons. Specimen: blood. These receptors were taken from a man aged 18 to 30 in good health.

The chain uses TRBV3-1 and TRBJ2-7; 8 nucleotides match TRBD2. This CDR3 is 17 amino acids long. The V and J ends lost 1 base and 3 bases, in that order; junction bases with no gene match: 11. In germline, CDR1 is LGHDT, CDR2 YNNKEL (reference sequence). The DNA of the CDR3 is TGTGCCAGCAGCCAAGTGGCTAGCGGGCAGGGATACTACGAGCAGTACTTC. This encodes CASSQVASGQGYYEQYF.

The chain carries TRBV20-1 and TRBJ2-5; 7 bases fit TRBD1. V was clipped by 5 bases and J by 3 bases; unmatched bases: 12. Germline CDR1 and CDR2: DFQATT and SNEGSKA (reference sequence). The CDR3 has 15 residues. CDR3 DNA sequence: TGCAGTGCTTTACGCACGGGGACAGCGAAAGAGACCCAGTACTTC. It codes for CSALRTGTAKETQYF.

This clonotype was counted between two and nine times. At one boundary the junction diverges from the germline segment, which might be a read error. CDR3 residues: CSSRDLVEAFF. The DNA of the CDR3 is TGCAGTTCTAGAGATCTCGTTGAAGCTTTCTTT. V gene TRBV20-1 combines with J gene TRBJ1-1; D gene unclear. This CDR3 has 11 amino acids. Germline V CDR1 and CDR2: DFQATT, SNEGSKA (reference sequence).

This chain uses TRBV4-1 with TRBJ2-3; the D gene could be TRBD1 or TRBD2 (6 bases each). Trimming removed 2 bases at V and 6 bases at J, with 15 bases between. The CDR3 is made up of 15 amino acids. The germline V gene encodes CDR1 MGHRA and CDR2 YSYEKL. The CDR3 nucleotides read TGCGCCAGCAGCCAATTTTTCCGGGGGCAGGATACGCAGTATTTT. It specifies CASSQFFRGQDTQYF.

V is TRBV6-4 and J is TRBJ1-4, with TRBD1 matching over 9 bases. V was pared by 6 bases and J by 6 bases, with 5 bases of the junction left unmatched. This CDR3 comprises 14 residues. Per germline, CDR1 MRHNA and CDR2 SNTAGT. DNA of the CDR3: TGTGCCAGCAGCCGGACAGGGGAAGATGAAAAACTGTTTTTT. It codes for CASSRTGEDEKLFF.

The CDR3 bases are TGTGCCAGCAGTTACCAACGGCTAGCGGGGGAACTCTACAATGAGCAGTTCTTC. Protein: CASSYQRLAGELYNEQFF. The chain employs TRBV6-5 and TRBJ2-1; 10 bases align to TRBD2. There are 18 residues in the CDR3. The V gene end was trimmed by 2 bases and the J gene end by 3 bases; junction bases not matched to a gene: 10. CDR1 is MNHEY and CDR2 is SVGAGI in the germline V gene.

The V and J genes are TRBV4-1 and TRBJ2-5; 8 nucleotides match TRBD2. The CDR3 is 18 amino acids. Losses at the gene ends were 1 base for V and 7 bases for J; bases not matched to a gene: 17. Germline CDR1 is MGHRA and CDR2 is YSYEKL. DNA for the CDR3: TGCGCCAGCAGCCAAGTAGCGCATTTGGCTAGCGGGTCGGGGACCCAGTACTTC. Amino acids: CASSQVAHLASGSGTQYF.

This clonotype was found a few times. The V gene is TRBV4-2, the J gene TRBJ1-1; D remains ambiguous. The CDR3 has 15 amino acids. The V end was cut by 1 base, the J end by 7 bases, with 16 bases between. The germline V gene encodes CDR1 LGHNA and CDR2 YNFKEQ. Here the CDR3 reads CASSQGGEPFSEAFF. CDR3 sequence (DNA): TGTGCCAGCAGCCAAGGCGGGGAGCCGTTTAGTGAAGCTTTCTTT.

The V gene is TRBV20-1, the J gene TRBJ1-2; TRBD1 matches 7 bases. Germline loops: CDR1 DFQATT, CDR2 SNEGSKA (reference sequence). The CDR3 contains 18 residues. Unmatched junction bases numbered 17, after V lost 0 bases and J lost 4 bases. The CDR3 DNA reads as TGCAGTGCTAGAGATGGGAGGGGCCCAGGGGGGAGACCCTATGGCTACACCTTC. Translating gives CSARDGRGPGGRPYGYTF.

The chain has TRBV5-6 and TRBJ2-1, with 10 positions matching TRBD2. The CDR3 is 15 residues long. V dropped 1 base and J dropped 10; count of bases not matched to a gene: 8. Germline CDR1 and CDR2: SGHDT and YYEEEE. The CDR3 here is CASSLFLAGAGEQFF. The CDR3 nucleotides are TGTGCCAGCAGCTTGTTCCTAGCGGGAGCGGGCGAGCAGTTCTTC. The variable domain in full, completed from reference TRBV5-6 and TRBJ2-1, reads DAGVTQSPTHLIKTRGQQVTLRCSPKSGHDTVSWYQQALGQGPQFIFQYYEEEERQRGNFPDRFSGHQFPNYSSELNVNALLLGDSALYLCASSLFLAGAGEQFFGPGTRLTVL.

This clonotype occurred a few times. The chain combines TRBV20-1 with TRBJ2-1, with TRBD2 identical over 8 bases. There are 13 residues in the CDR3. Germline CDR1 is DFQATT and CDR2 is SNEGSKA (reference sequence). Losses at the gene ends were 2 bases for V and 9 bases for J; bases not matched to a gene: 6. CDR3 DNA sequence: TGCAGTGCTAGATCGGGACTAGGTGTTGAGCAGTTCTTC. Translating gives CSARSGLGVEQFF.

CDR3 nucleotide sequence: TGCAGCGTCCACCGAATGAGCGGGCCCTCCTACGAGCAGTACTTC. This translates into CSVHRMSGPSYEQYF. V and J are TRBV29-1 and TRBJ2-7; maybe TRBD2 (6 bases). Looked up from germline, CDR1 is SQVTM and CDR2 is ANQGSEA. The CDR3 loop spans 15 amino acids. Trimming took 6 bases from V and 0 from J, leaving 18 bases between them.

A few counts support this clonotype. This chain links TRBV11-2 with TRBJ2-5; 7 bases fit TRBD1. V gave up 5 bases and J gave up 5 bases; unmatched junction bases: 17. This CDR3 region has 17 residues. CDR1 and CDR2 (germline): SGHAT, FQNNGV. CDR3 nucleotide sequence: TGTGCCAGCAGCCCATCTAGTGTGACAGGGTCTTTCGAGACCCAGTACTTC. Its translation: CASSPSSVTGSFETQYF.

This clonotype occurred a few times. The rearrangement uses TRBV11-2 and TRBJ1-1; no definite D call. The CDR3 has 13 amino acids. Trimming pared 5 bases from V and 1 base from J, leaving 8 bases between. In germline, CDR1 is SGHAT, CDR2 FQNNGV. CDR3 in amino acids: CASSQKRNTEAFF. CDR3 sequence (DNA): TGTGCCAGCAGCCAAAAACGGAACACTGAAGCTTTCTTT.

The gene calls are TRBV7-9 and TRBJ1-1; D is unresolved. Germline V CDR1 and CDR2: SEHNR, FQNEAQ (reference sequence). Trimming left V 1 base short and J 8 bases short, with 8 bases between. The CDR3 length is 12 residues. CDR3 bases: TGTGCCAGCAGCTTAGTCCCGGGAGAAGCTTTCTTT. This gives the protein CASSLVPGEAFF.

This clonotype was observed once. This chain connects TRBV6-5 to TRBJ2-7, with 7 bases fitting TRBD1. V trimming: 5 bases; J trimming: 2 bases; junction bases outside the gene matches: 6. Germline V gene sequence: CDR1 MNHEY, CDR2 SVGAGI. This CDR3 contains 14 residues. This CDR3 reads CASSTRDSAYEQYF. DNA of the CDR3: TGTGCCAGCAGTACCCGGGACAGCGCCTACGAGCAGTACTTC.

This chain connects TRBV6-1 to TRBJ1-5; D is uncertain. The CDR3 contains 14 residues. The V end lost 3 bases, the J end lost 7 bases, and 13 bases lay between the germline ends. Germline CDR1 is MNHNS and CDR2 is SASEGT. This CDR3 is CASSERTPSQPQHF. Written as DNA, the CDR3 is TGTGCCAGCAGTGAGCGCACCCCTTCCCAGCCCCAGCATTTT.

This clonotype was detected only once. The chain is built from TRBV7-9 and TRBJ2-7; D gene ambiguous. The V gene lost 1 base and the J gene lost 0 bases, with 13 bases spanning the gap. The germline V gene has CDR1 SEHNR and CDR2 FQNEAQ (reference sequence). This CDR3 is 16 amino acids long. CDR3 region: CASSLGLRTVSYEQYF. DNA for the CDR3: TGTGCCAGCAGCTTAGGTCTCCGCACGGTCTCCTACGAGCAGTACTTC. Full variable domain (missing parts from reference TRBV7-9 and TRBJ2-7): DTGVSQNPRHKITKRGQNVTFRCDPISEHNRLYWYRQTLGQGPEFLTYFQNEAQLEKSRLLSDRFSAERPKGSFSTLEIQRTEQGDSAMYLCASSLGLRTVSYEQYFGPGTRLTVT.

The chain has TRBV9 and TRBJ2-1; tentative D call: TRBD2 (6 bases). CDR3 length: 16 amino acids. Germline assignment: CDR1 SGDLS and CDR2 YYNGEE. Trimming cost V 2 bases and J 9 bases, with 21 bases left between them. CDR3 amino acids: CASSVLQAGSGAEQFF. CDR3 DNA: TGTGCCAGCAGCGTCCTCCAAGCGGGTTCTGGTGCTGAGCAGTTCTTC.